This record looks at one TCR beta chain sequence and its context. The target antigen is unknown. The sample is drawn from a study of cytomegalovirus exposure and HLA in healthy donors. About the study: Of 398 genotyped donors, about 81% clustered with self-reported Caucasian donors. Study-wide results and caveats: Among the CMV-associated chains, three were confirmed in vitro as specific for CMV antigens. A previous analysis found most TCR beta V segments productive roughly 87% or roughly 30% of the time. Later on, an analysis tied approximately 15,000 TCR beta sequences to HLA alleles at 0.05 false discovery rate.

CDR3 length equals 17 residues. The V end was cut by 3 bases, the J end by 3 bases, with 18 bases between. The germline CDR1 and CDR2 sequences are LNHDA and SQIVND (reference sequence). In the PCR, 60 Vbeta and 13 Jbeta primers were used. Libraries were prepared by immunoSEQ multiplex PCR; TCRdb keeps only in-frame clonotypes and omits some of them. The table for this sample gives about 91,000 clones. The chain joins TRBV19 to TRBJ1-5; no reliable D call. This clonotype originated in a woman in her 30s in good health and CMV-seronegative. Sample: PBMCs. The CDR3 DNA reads TGTGCCAGTAGTATTTGGGCAGGTCCTAAGTCCAATCAGCCCCAGCATTTT. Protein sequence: CASSIWAGPKSNQPQHF.